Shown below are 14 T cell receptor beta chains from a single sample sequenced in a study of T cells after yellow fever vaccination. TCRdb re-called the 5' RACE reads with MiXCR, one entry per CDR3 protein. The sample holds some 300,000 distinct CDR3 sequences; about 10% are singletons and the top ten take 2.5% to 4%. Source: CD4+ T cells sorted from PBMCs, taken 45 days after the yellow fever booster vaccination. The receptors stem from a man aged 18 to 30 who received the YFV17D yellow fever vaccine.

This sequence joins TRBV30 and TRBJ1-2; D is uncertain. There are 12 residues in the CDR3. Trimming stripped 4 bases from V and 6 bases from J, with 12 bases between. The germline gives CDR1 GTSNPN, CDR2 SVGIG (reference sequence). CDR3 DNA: TGTGCCTGGACGAGGGAGCGTAATGGCTACACCTTC. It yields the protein CAWTRERNGYTF.

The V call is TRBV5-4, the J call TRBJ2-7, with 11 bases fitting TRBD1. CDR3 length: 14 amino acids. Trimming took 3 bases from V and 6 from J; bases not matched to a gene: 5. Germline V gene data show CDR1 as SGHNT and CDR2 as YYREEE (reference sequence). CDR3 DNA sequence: TGTGCCAGCAGCTACGGGACAGGGGGACGCGAGCAGTACGTC. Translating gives CASSYGTGGREQYV.

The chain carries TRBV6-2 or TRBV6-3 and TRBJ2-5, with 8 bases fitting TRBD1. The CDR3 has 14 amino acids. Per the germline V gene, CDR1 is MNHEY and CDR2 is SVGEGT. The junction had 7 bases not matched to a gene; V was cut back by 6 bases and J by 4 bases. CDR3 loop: CASRPQGVPETQYF. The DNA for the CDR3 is TGTGCCAGCAGACCACAGGGGGTCCCAGAGACCCAGTACTTC.

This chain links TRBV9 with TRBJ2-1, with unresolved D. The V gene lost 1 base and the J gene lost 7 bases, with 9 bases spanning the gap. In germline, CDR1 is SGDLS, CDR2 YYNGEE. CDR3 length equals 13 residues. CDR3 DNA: TGTGCCAGCAGCGTACAGGACGGGAATGAGCAGTTCTTC. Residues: CASSVQDGNEQFF.

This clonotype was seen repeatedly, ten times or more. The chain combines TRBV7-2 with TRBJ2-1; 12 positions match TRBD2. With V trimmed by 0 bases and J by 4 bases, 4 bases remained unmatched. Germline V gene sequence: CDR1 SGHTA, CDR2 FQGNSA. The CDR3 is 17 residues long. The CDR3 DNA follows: TGTGCCAGCAGCTTAGCAGCTAGCGGGGGGGCTTACAATGAGCAGTTCTTC. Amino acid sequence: CASSLAASGGAYNEQFF.

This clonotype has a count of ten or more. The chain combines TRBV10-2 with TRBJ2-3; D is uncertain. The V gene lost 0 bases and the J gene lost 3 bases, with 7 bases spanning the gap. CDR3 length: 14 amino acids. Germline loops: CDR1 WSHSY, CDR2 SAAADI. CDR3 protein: CASSESKLTDTQYF. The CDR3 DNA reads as TGCGCCAGCAGTGAGTCGAAGCTGACAGATACGCAGTATTTT.

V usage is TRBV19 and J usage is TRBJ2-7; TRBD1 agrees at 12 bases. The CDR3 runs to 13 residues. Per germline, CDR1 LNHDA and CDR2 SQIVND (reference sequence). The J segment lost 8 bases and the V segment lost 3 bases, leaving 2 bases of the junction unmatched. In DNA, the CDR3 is TGTGCCAGTAGTATGGGACAGGGGGCCCAGCAGTACGTC. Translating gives CASSMGQGAQQYV.

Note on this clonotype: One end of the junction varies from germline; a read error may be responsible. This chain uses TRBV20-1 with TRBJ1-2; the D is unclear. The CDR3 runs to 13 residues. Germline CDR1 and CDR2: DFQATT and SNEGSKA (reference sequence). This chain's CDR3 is CSARENLGYGYTF. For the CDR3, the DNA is TGCAGTGCCAGAGAGAATCTCGGCTATGGCTACACCTTC.

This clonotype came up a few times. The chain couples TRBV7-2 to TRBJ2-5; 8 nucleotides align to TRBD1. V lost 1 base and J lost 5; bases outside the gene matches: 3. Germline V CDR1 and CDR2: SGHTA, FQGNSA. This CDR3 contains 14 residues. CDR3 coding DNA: TGTGCCAGCAGCTTAGACAGGGGGACGGAGACCCAGTACTTC. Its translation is CASSLDRGTETQYF. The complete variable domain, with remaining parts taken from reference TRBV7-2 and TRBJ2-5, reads GAGVSQSPSNKVTEKGKDVELRCDPISGHTALYWYRQSLGQGLEFLIYFQGNSAPDKSGLPSDRFSAERTGGSVSTLTIQRTQQEDSAVYLCASSLDRGTETQYFGPGTRLLVL.

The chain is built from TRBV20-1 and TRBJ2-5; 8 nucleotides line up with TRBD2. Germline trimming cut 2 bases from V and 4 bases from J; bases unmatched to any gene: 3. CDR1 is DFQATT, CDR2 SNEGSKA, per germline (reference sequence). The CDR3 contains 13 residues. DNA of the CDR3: TGCAGTGCTAGAAATAGCGGGGCAGAGACCCAGTACTTC. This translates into CSARNSGAETQYF.

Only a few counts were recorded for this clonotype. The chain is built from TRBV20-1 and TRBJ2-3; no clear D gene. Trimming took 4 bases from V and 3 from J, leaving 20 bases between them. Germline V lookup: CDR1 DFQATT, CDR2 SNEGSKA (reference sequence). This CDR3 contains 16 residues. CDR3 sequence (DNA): TGCAGTGCTAATCGCATGCCGGGTCTTTTGACAGATACGCAGTATTTT. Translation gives CSANRMPGLLTDTQYF.

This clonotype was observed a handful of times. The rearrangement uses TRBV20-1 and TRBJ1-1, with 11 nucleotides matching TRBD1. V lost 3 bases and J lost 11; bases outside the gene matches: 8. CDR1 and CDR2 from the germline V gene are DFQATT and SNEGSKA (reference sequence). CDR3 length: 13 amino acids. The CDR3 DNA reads TGCAGTGCTAGCTTTCGGACAGGGGGCGAGGCTTTCTTT. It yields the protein CSASFRTGGEAFF.

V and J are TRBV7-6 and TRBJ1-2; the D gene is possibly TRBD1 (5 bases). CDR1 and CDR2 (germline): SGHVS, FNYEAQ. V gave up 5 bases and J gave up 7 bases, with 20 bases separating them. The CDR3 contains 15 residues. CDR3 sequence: CASSESGTSRGGYTF. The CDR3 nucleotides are TGTGCCAGCAGCGAATCCGGGACTTCACGGGGTGGCTACACCTTC. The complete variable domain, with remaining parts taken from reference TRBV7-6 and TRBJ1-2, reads GAGVSQSPRYKVTKRGQDVALRCDPISGHVSLYWYRQALGQGPEFLTYFNYEAQQDKSGLPNDRFSAERPEGSISTLTIQRTEQRDSAMYRCASSESGTSRGGYTFGSGTRLTVV.

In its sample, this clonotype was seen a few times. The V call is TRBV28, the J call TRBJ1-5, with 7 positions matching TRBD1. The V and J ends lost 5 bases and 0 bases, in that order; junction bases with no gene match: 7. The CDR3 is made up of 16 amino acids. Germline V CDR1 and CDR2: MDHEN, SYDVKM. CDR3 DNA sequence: TGTGCCAGCAGTCCACCGACAGGGCTTAGCAATCAGCCCCAGCATTTT. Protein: CASSPPTGLSNQPQHF.